The rows below give T cell receptor beta chains drawn from one sample of a study of molecular identifiers for immune sequencing clone quantification. TCRdb re-called the PCR reads through MiXCR, storing one row per CDR3 protein. The table shows roughly 90,000 distinct CDR3 sequences, with 20% to 30% occurring only once. What was sequenced was naive CD8+ T cells from blood, with Jurkat cell RNA spiked in. Source of these receptors: a human donor in good health. Some libraries in this study had Jurkat cell RNA spiked in. CDR3s include the opening cysteine and the closing phenylalanine or tryptophan. The order of the fields is clone size, V gene, J gene, D gene, CDR3 DNA, CDR3 protein. A D gene is named only where the DNA matches it firmly. Size is stated for part of the rows, as once, few or many counts, or as a class when the clone is expanded.

.	TRBV4-1	TRBJ2-1	TRBD2	TGCGCCAGCAGCCAAGGACTAGCGGGACGCGAGCAGTTCTTC	CASSQGLAGREQFF
few	TRBV6-2/TRBV6-3	TRBJ1-5	.	TGTGCCAGCAGTTACTCTGTTGACAGATATAGCAATCAGCCCCAGCATTTT	CASSYSVDRYSNQPQHF
.	TRBV7-6	TRBJ1-5	.	TGTGCCAGCAGCCCGAGAATTACAGATACGCAGCATTTT	CASSPRITDTQHF
few	TRBV29-1	TRBJ1-2	TRBD1	TGCAGCGTTGAAGGGGGGACAGGGAACTATGGCTACACCTTC	CSVEGGTGNYGYTF
many	TRBV6-6	TRBJ1-4	.	TGTGCCAGCAGTAACACAGCCGCAACTAATGAAAAACTGTTTTTT	CASSNTAATNEKLFF
many	TRBV24-1	TRBJ2-2	.	TGTGCCACCAGTGATTGGCAGGGGCCCGGGGAGCTGTTTTTT	CATSDWQGPGELFF
few	TRBV6-5	TRBJ2-5	.	TGTGCCAGCAGTTACCAAACCTTAGGAGAGACCCAGTACTTC	CASSYQTLGETQYF
.	TRBV9	TRBJ2-7	.	TGTGCCAGCAGCCCCCAGGGAAGTAGCCATACCAACGAGCAGTACTTC	CASSPQGSSHTNEQYF
.	TRBV29-1	TRBJ2-6	.	TGCAGCGTTGAAGATCCGGGTGGAAACTCTGCGGCCAACGTCCTGCCTTTC	CSVEDPGGNSAANVLPF
.	TRBV11-2	TRBJ2-7	.	TGTGCCAGCAGCCAGGCCGAAGCCTACGAGCAGTACTTC	CASSQAEAYEQYF
many	TRBV28	TRBJ2-7	TRBD2	TGTGCCAGCAGTTTACCGGGCGGGGGGTCCGAGCAGTACTTC	CASSLPGGGSEQYF
.	TRBV6-2/TRBV6-3	TRBJ2-7	.	TGTGCCAGCAGTTACGTCCCATACGAGCGGTACTTC	CASSYVPYERYF
many	TRBV6-2/TRBV6-3	TRBJ2-7	.	TGTGCCAGCAGTTACCCGGCCCTCGGATCCTACGAGCAGTACTTC	CASSYPALGSYEQYF
many	TRBV4-1	TRBJ1-1	TRBD1	TGCGCCAGCAGCCAGAACACAGGGGAAGGCACTGAAGCTTTCTTT	CASSQNTGEGTEAFF
.	TRBV18	TRBJ1-5	.	TGTGCCAGCTCACGGGAGGGGGAGGTTAGTCAGCCCCAGCATTTT	CASSREGEVSQPQHF
.	TRBV27	TRBJ2-6	.	TGTGCCAGCAGTTTGCATCCCAGGACCTCTGGGGCCAACGTCCTGACTTTC	CASSLHPRTSGANVLTF
many	TRBV4-2	TRBJ2-7	.	TGTGCCAGCAGCCAAGTAGGGGACTGGTACTACGAGCAGTACTTC	CASSQVGDWYYEQYF
few	TRBV2	TRBJ2-7	.	TGTGCCAGCAAGACAGGAGCCTACGAGCAGTACTTC	CASKTGAYEQYF
many	TRBV27	TRBJ2-3	.	TGTGCCAGCAGTTCGTTCACAGATACGCAGTATTTT	CASSSFTDTQYF
.	TRBV5-1	TRBJ2-7	.	TGCTCCAGCAGCTTGGCTGGCACAGCCTACGAGCAGTACTTC	CSSSLAGTAYEQYF
.	TRBV6-2/TRBV6-3	TRBJ2-5	TRBD2	TGTGCCCGCCGCCGCGGGACTAGCTTTGCGCCCCCGTCCTTC	CARRRGTSFAPPSF
.	TRBV6-5	TRBJ2-2	.	TGTGCCGGCAGTTACGAAGACAGGAACACCGGGGAGCTGTTTTTT	CAGSYEDRNTGELFF
many	TRBV20-1	TRBJ2-7	.	TGCAGTGCCCCGCTAGCCGTCGGCACCTACGAGCAGTACTTC	CSAPLAVGTYEQYF
.	TRBV6-5	TRBJ2-7	TRBD2	TGTGCCAGCAGTTACGCGCGGGGGTTATACGAGCAGTACTTC	CASSYARGLYEQYF
many	TRBV4-1	TRBJ2-3	.	TGCGCCAGCAGCCAAGTCCCACCCTCCCCCACAGATACGCAGTATTTT	CASSQVPPSPTDTQYF
few	TRBV7-9	TRBJ2-7	TRBD1	TGTGCCACTAAGGGACAGGGTGATTACGAGCAGTACTTC	CATKGQGDYEQYF
.	TRBV4-1	TRBJ1-4	.	TGCGCCAGCAGCCAGCCAGCGGGCCCTAATGAAAAACTGTTTTTT	CASSQPAGPNEKLFF
.	TRBV7-9	TRBJ2-3	TRBD2	TGTGCCAGGACCGAACTAGCGGGGAACACAGATACGCAGTATTTT	CARTELAGNTDTQYF
many	TRBV12-5	TRBJ1-5	.	TGTGCTAGTGGTTTTTTCATCCACGGCAATCAGCCCCAGCATTTT	CASGFFIHGNQPQHF
many	TRBV13	TRBJ2-7	TRBD2	TGTGCCAGCAGCCTGGGACTAGCGGTCTCCTACGAGCAGTACTTC	CASSLGLAVSYEQYF
.	TRBV28	TRBJ2-2	TRBD1	TGTGCCAGCAGTTTATTTGGGACAGGGGGCCGCCCCGGGGAGCTGTTTTTT	CASSLFGTGGRPGELFF
.	TRBV7-3	TRBJ2-1	TRBD2	TGTGCCAGCAGCTTATCGGTGGGGGGACTAGCGGACTACAATGAGCAGTTCTTC	CASSLSVGGLADYNEQFF
many	TRBV6-5	TRBJ1-1	.	TGTGCCAGCGGTTTAAACGGGAATACCGCTGAAGCTTTCTTT	CASGLNGNTAEAFF
.	TRBV30	TRBJ2-7	.	TGTGCCTGGAGGGGGACCCATTACGAGCAGTACTTC	CAWRGTHYEQYF
.	TRBV6-1	TRBJ2-1	TRBD2	TGTGCCAGCAGTGTCGGACTAGCGGGAATCTTCGACTCCTACAATGAGCAGTTCTTC	CASSVGLAGIFDSYNEQFF
.	TRBV11-2	TRBJ2-7	.	TGTGCCAGCAGCTTGGGACCGGGAGCCTACGAGCAGTACTTC	CASSLGPGAYEQYF
few	TRBV18	TRBJ2-6	.	TGTGCCAGCTCACCAGGGGAGGGGGCCAACGTCCTGACTTTC	CASSPGEGANVLTF
many	TRBV27	TRBJ1-5	TRBD1	TGTGCCAGCAGTTCCTTGGGACCACAGGGGCAGCCCCAGCATTTT	CASSSLGPQGQPQHF
many	TRBV29-1	TRBJ2-5	.	TGCAGCGTTGAAGACGAGCGGCTAGACTCGGAGACCCAGTACTTC	CSVEDERLDSETQYF
few	TRBV4-1	TRBJ1-1	.	TGCGCCAGCAGCCAATTACTTACGAACACTGAAGCTTTCTTT	CASSQLLTNTEAFF
.	TRBV27	TRBJ2-7	.	TGTGCCAGCAGTTTAGGGTCCGAGCAGTACTTC	CASSLGSEQYF